This T cell receptor beta chain originates from a study of blood T cell repertoires in COVID-19. Study-level background: The cDNA or gDNA used as material had been derived from T cells, B-cell-depleted T cells, or PBMCs.

Per the original methods: It was from reference gene primer amplification that nucleated cell counts were estimated. The method was immunoSEQ multiplex PCR; TCRdb's version includes in-frame clones alone and lacks a portion of them. Clone size and V and J calls were adopted from that table, with D and trimming inferred from the DNA. The table lists 150,000 to 200,000 clones, roughly 79% of them singletons. The germline gives CDR1 SGDLS, CDR2 YYNGEE. The CDR3 has 13 amino acids. After removal of 4 bases from V and 4 bases from J, the junction contained 5 bases not matched to a gene. The clonotype comes from a middle-aged woman with COVID-19, enrolled during active disease. V is TRBV9 and J is TRBJ2-7; TRBD2 aligns across 7 bases. Specimen: peripheral blood. The CDR3 DNA reads TGTGCCAGCAGCTCGGGACTACAGTACGAGCAGTACTTC. Amino acids: CASSSGLQYEQYF.